The clone carrying this T cell receptor (beta chain) was seen repeatedly, ten times or more. The target antigen is unknown. The ends lost 6 bases at V and 0 bases at J; junction bases unmatched: 6. CDR1 and CDR2 from the germline V gene are SGHRS and YFSETQ. The CDR3 spans 14 residues. The data originate from a study of neurological immune-mediated disorders. Study-wide results and limits: Repertoires from 18 of 34 multiple sclerosis patients grouped phylogenetically into a related-CDR3 cluster, suggesting a possible signature.

Each CDR3 protein gets one entry after TCRdb re-called the 5' RACE reads with MiXCR. The sample shows around 130,000 distinct CDR3 sequences, roughly 3.2% of them seen only once. The source is a woman in her 30s with multiple sclerosis. Sequenced sample: PBMCs. V and J are TRBV5-1 and TRBJ2-7; 7 nucleotides agree with TRBD1. The DNA of the CDR3 is TGCGCCAGCAACCCGGACAGGAGCTCCTACGAGCAGTACTTC. Its translation: CASNPDRSSYEQYF.